The clone carrying this T cell receptor (beta chain) was detected once. Original methodology: Nucleated cell number was recorded as an estimate derived from reference gene primer amplification. The method was immunoSEQ multiplex PCR; TCRdb's version includes in-frame clones alone and lacks a portion of them. V and J calls and clone size are those listed in that table; D and trimming were worked out from the DNA. The sample includes about 200,000 clones, 85% to 90% of them seen just once. The CDR3 totals 13 residues. Trimming shortened V by 5 bases and J by 4 bases, and 11 bases separated the two germline ends. Germline values: CDR1 SEHNR, CDR2 FQNEAQ (reference sequence). This record comes from a study of blood T cell repertoires in COVID-19. Across the study: From the United States, Italy and Spain came samples of acute and convalescent COVID-19. T cells, B-cell-depleted T cells, or PBMCs provided the cDNA or gDNA that served as material.

Material: peripheral blood. This TCR came from a woman between 45 and 60 years old with acute or convalescent COVID-19. The V call is TRBV7-9, the J call TRBJ1-1; a weak D match, TRBD1 (5 bases). Here the CDR3 reads CASSAWGLTEAFF. The DNA for the CDR3 is TGTGCCAGCAGCGCGTGGGGACTCACTGAAGCTTTCTTT.